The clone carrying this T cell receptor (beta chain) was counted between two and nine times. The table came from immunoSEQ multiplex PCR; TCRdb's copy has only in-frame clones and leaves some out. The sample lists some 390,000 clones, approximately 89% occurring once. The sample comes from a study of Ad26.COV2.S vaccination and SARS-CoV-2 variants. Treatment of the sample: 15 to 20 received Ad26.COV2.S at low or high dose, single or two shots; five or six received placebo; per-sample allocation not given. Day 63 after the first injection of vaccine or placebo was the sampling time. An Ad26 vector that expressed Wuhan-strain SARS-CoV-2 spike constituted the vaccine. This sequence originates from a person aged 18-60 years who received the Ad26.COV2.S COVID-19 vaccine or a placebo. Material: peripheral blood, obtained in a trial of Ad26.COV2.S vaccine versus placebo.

The CDR3 here is CAISPRLAGGLNTGELFF. As DNA, the CDR3 is TGTGCCATCAGCCCCCGACTAGCGGGAGGCCTCAACACCGGGGAGCTGTTTTTT. The chain links TRBV10-3 to TRBJ2-2; 13 positions match TRBD2. The CDR3 length is 18 residues. The V gene's germline CDR1 is ENHRY and CDR2 SYGVKD. Trimming at V came to 6 bases and at J to 2 bases, leaving 9 bases not matched to a gene.